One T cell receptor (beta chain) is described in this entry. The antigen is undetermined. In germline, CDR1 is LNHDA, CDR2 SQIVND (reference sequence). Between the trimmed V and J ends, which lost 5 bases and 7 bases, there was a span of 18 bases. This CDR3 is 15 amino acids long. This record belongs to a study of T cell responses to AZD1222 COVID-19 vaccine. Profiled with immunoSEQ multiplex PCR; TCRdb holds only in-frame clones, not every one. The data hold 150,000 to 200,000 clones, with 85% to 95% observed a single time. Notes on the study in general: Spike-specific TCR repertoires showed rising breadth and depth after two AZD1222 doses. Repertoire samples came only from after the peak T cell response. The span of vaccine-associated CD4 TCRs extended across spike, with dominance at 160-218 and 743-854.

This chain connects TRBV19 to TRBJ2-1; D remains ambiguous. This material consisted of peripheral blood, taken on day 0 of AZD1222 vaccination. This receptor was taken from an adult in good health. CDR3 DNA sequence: TGTGCCAGTAGTCGGGTACTCCCAAAAACGAATGAGCAGTTCTTC. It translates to CASSRVLPKTNEQFF.